The present TCR beta chain was sequenced within a study of radiation and T cells in renal cell carcinoma (dated by TCRdb to 2018 to 2020). Some background on the complete study: Samples were obtained from a clinical trial, in which 15 Gy stereotactic body radiation therapy was delivered to primary renal cell carcinomas and nephrectomy was performed 4 weeks later. A total of 4,016,671 unique CDR3 nucleotide sequences, encoding fewer than 3,000,000 unique CDR3 amino acid sequences, were found across all 55 or so samples. TCR beta sequencing covered 50 or so samples in total, comprising about 26 tumors and some 27 peripheral blood samples.

A remark on this clone: This receptor's antigen is unknown. No qualities accompany the bases; no much larger clone lies one base away.

Reading the germline V gene (reference sequence) gives CDR1 SGHNT and CDR2 YYREEE. The CDR3 has 14 amino acids, counting the end cysteine and phenylalanine. CDR3 DNA only is kept here, 42 bases in frame from base 1. The trim is 0 bases for V and 3 bases for J, with a gap of 9 bases between the germline ends. The paper as a whole reports these results and caveats: Because pretreatment tumor biopsies were not available, the study could not determine whether clonotypes were already present within the tumor at baseline. In blood, the top tumor clonotypes increased from baseline to 2 weeks after radiation and then shrank by 4 weeks, which suggests a temporary expansion of tumor-resident clones. Tracking of blood repertoire dynamics stopped at approximately four weeks after treatment, with no follow-up past that point. With a single-armed trial design, the study had no way to address how radiation dose or scheduling affects the TCR repertoire.

The intended sense of this specimen's time point label: baseline pretreatment blood. The treatment or condition label, as the study defines it: 15 Gy SBRT to primary tumor, nephrectomy 4 weeks later. To follow tumor-enriched clonotypes, peripheral blood was collected serially from radiation-treated patients at baseline and again at 2 weeks and 4 weeks after SBRT. All patients had renal cell carcinoma with clear cell pathology. Genomic DNA for TCR sequencing was prepared using the QIAamp DNA Blood Mini Kit (Qiagen). Samples were included in the analyses only if all quality control checks were passed. TCR beta libraries were generated from genomic DNA with the immunoSEQ kit, following the manufacturer's recommendations. To prepare the libraries, a first multiplex PCR with proprietary primers was run, followed by a second PCR that added unique barcodes, and a bead cleanup was done after each round. Each sample batch included a kit-provided positive control reaction and a negative control reaction. The final libraries underwent checking on an Agilent 4200 TapeStation D1000 ScreenTape, volumetric pooling, and quantification by qPCR. Sequencing ran on an Illumina NextSeq500 with a MidOutput 150-cycle cartridge, using 156 Read1 and 15 Index1 cycles with kit custom primers. The pooled library was loaded at roughly 1 pM with approximately 18% PhiX control spiked in. The authors' pipeline ran thus. The vendor-processed data were analyzed in R, and a clonotype was defined as all T cells that share the same CDR3 nucleotide sequence. In the clone abundance analyses, frequencies in each sample were normalized to that sample's 10,000 most abundant clones. Public T cell clones, which averaged fewer than five per sample, were removed prior to analysis. A difference in abundance of at least 32-fold between compartments was used to define tumor-enriched and baseline blood-enriched clonotypes. A beta-binomial differential abundance model was used to identify clonotypes that were expanded or contracted between blood time points. Similarity between tumor and blood repertoires was quantified using the Baroni-Urbani and Buser coefficient, and groups were compared with two-tailed Wilcoxon tests in R. As stored in TCRdb, this immuneACCESS dataset retains in-frame rearrangements with V and J assigned. A fraction of the clones does not appear; measured against another copy, unresolved V genes explain less than half of the discrepancy, and the remainder lacks a known reason. Clone size and the V and J calls come from that table; the DNA yielded D and trimming. The sample profile shows tens of thousands of clones; nearly 80% of them were found once. Of the sample, approximately 42% is held by the ten largest clones.

The chain is encoded by TRBV5-4 joined to TRBJ1-1, with TRBD1 tentatively as D gene (6 bases match). The receptor was isolated from a man between 60 and 70 years old with renal cell carcinoma. The input for sequencing was blood, taken from a patient whose treatment included radiotherapy and nephrectomy. The CDR3 protein is CASSLVGGDTEAFF. The DNA sequence is given as TGTGCCAGCAGCTTGGTAGGGGGGGACACTGAAGCTTTCTTT.